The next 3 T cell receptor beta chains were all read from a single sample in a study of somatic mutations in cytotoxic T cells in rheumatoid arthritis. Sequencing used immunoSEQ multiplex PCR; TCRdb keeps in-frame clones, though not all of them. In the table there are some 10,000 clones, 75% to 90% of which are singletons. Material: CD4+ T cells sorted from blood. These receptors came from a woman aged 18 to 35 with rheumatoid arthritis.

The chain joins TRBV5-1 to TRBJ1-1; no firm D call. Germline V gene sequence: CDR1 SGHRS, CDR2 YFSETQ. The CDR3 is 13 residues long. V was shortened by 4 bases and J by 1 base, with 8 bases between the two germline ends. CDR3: CASSPNRNTEAFF. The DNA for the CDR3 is TGCGCCAGCAGCCCTAATAGGAACACTGAAGCTTTCTTT.

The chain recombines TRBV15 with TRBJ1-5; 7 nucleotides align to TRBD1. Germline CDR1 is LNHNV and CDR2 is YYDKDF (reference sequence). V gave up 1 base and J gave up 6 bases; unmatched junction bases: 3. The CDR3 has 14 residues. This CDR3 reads CATSRGGGGQPQHF. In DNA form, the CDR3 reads TGTGCCACCAGCAGAGGAGGGGGCGGTCAGCCCCAGCATTTT.

In DNA, the CDR3 is TGTGCCAGCTCACGCCGGGACAAGGTTGTCAATGAGCAGTTCTTC. Translation: CASSRRDKVVNEQFF. The V call is TRBV18, the J call TRBJ2-1, with D tentatively TRBD1 (6 bases). Germline CDR1 reads KGHSH; CDR2 reads LQKENI. The V gene lost 4 bases and the J gene lost 6 bases, with 16 bases spanning the gap. This CDR3 is 15 amino acids long.